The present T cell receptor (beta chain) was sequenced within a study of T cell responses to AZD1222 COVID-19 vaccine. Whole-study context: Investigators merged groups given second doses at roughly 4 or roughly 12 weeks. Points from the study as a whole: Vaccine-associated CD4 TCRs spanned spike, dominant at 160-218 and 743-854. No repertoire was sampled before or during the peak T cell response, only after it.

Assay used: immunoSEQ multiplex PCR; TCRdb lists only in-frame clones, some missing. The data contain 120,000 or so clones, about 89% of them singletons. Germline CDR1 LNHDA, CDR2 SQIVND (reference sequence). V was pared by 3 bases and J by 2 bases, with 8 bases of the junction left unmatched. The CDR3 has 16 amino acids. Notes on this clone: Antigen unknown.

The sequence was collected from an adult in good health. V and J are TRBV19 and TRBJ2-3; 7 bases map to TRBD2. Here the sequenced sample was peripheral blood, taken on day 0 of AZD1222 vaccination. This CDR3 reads CASSIRATSPTDTQYF. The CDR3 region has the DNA TGTGCCAGTAGTATCAGGGCGACTAGCCCCACAGATACGCAGTATTTT.